The clone carrying this TCR beta chain was observed a handful of times. The antigen remains undetermined. This CDR3 has 13 residues. Trimming took off 1 base at V and 7 bases at J, with 11 bases between the two ends. Germline-derived CDR1 and CDR2 are MNHEY and SMNVEV (reference sequence). This record belongs to a study of PD-1 blockade in mismatch repair-deficient tumors. Across the study: All were previously treated, progressing patients with about 12 mismatch repair-deficient cancer types.

General observations from the study: Rapid post-treatment expansion, then contraction, generally preceding radiologic response, marked tumor-resident clones.

Mismatch repair deficiency was confirmed in all patients, by PCR or immunohistochemistry. Clones were read by immunoSEQ multiplex PCR, and TCRdb kept only the in-frame ones, dropping some. The profile shows some 120,000 clones, 88% of them singletons. The chain carries TRBV27 and TRBJ2-7; D gene ambiguous. This receptor was obtained from an adult with mismatch repair-deficient cancer. Sequences were derived from peripheral blood, sampled about 17 months after starting pembrolizumab. CDR3 nucleotide sequence: TGTGCCAGCAGTTTATATCCCGGTCAGGAGCAGTACTTC. It translates to CASSLYPGQEQYF.